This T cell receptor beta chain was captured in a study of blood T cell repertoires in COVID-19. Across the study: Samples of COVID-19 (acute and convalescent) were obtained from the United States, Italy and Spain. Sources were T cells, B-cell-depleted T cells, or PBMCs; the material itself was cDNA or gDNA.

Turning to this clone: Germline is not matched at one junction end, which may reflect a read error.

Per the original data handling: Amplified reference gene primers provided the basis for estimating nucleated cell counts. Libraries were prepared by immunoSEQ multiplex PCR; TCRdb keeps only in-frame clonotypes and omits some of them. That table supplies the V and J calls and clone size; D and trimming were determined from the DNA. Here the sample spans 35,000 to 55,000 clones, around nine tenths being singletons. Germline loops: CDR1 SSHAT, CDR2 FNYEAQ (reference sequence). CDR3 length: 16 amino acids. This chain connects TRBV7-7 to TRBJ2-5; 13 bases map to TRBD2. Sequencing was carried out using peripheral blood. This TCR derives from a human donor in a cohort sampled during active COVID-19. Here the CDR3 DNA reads TGTGCTAGCAGCTTACTAGCGGGGGGGCCGGGAGAGACCCAGTACTTC. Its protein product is CASSLLAGGPGETQYF.